This entry describes one TCR beta chain. What it binds is unknown. This specimen belongs to a study of beta chain features in type 1 diabetes. The germline V gene encodes CDR1 SQVTM and CDR2 ANQGSEA. The CDR3 extends over 14 amino acids. V gave up 6 bases and J gave up 0 bases; unmatched junction bases: 5. Findings and caveats of the study: A pattern of fewer insertions and more deletions at VDJ junctions was seen in type 1 diabetes patients. In all four CD4+ subsets, TCRB CDR3 length was significantly, moderately reduced in type 1 diabetes. The naive, central memory and Treg TCRB repertoires showed an apparent similarity that was greater among patients than among healthy donors.

Reverse transcription of all isolated RNA meant that expressed TCRB transcripts were sequenced. About 3.57 million reads were obtained on average from naive, central memory and regulatory T cell samples. This table comes from immunoSEQ multiplex PCR, and its TCRdb copy is limited to in-frame clones, with some not included. Among hundreds of thousands of clones listed, 11% were seen once. Specimen: naive CD4+ T cells from blood. The genes are TRBV29-1 and TRBJ2-1; 7 bases line up with TRBD2. The clonotype was recovered from a woman aged 18-35 years in good health. CDR3 sequence reads: CSVSGVSSYNEQFF. The CDR3 coding sequence is TGCAGCGTGAGCGGGGTGAGCTCCTACAATGAGCAGTTCTTC.